The source of this T cell receptor beta chain is a study of technical replicates of blood from a handful of donors. Per the germline V gene, CDR1 is SQVTM and CDR2 is ANQGSEA. The junction had 5 bases not matched to a gene; V was cut back by 6 bases and J by 1 base. CDR3 size: 13 residues. Here immunoSEQ multiplex PCR was the method, and the copy in TCRdb shows in-frame clones only, minus some. The sample lists 85,000 or so clones, about 93% occurring once. The sequence came from a human donor in good health. The chain combines TRBV29-1 with TRBJ2-7; the match to TRBD1 covers 8 bases. Material: T cells isolated from PBMCs. The CDR3 loop reads CSVGDRGSYEQYF. The CDR3 DNA follows: TGCAGCGTCGGCGACAGGGGTTCCTACGAGCAGTACTTC.